The text below deals with one TCR beta chain. Its antigen is currently unknown. The data were obtained in a study of OX40 agonist ivuxolimab in advanced cancers. Germline-derived CDR1 and CDR2 are MGHDK and SYGVNS. With V trimmed by 0 bases and J by 4 bases, 3 bases remained unmatched. The CDR3 totals 14 residues. The study, taken as a whole, reports: Clonal expansion from baseline to week 6 occurred in both CD4+ and CD8+ T cells.

Measured with immunoSEQ multiplex PCR; TCRdb has only the in-frame clones, and not every one. The table records about 28,000 clones, approximately 84% of them present only once. Material: CD4+ or CD8+ T cells sorted from blood, obtained in a trial of the OX40 agonist ivuxolimab. This TCR came from an adult with an advanced solid tumor such as melanoma, head and neck, liver or kidney cancer. This chain links TRBV25-1 with TRBJ2-7, with 7 bases matching TRBD1. CDR3 in DNA: TGTGCCAGCAGTGAATACGGGACAGAGTACGAGCAGTACTTC. This codes for CASSEYGTEYEQYF.